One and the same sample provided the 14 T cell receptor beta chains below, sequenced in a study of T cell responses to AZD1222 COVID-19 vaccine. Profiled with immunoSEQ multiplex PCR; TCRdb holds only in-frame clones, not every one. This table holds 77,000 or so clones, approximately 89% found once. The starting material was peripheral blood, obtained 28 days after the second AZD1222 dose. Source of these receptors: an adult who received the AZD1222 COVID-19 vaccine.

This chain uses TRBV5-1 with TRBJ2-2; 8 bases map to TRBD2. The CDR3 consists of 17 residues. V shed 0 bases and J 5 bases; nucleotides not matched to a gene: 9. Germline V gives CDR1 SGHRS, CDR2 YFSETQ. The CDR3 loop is CASSLEPGGPGTGELFF. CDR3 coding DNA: TGCGCCAGCAGCTTGGAGCCGGGAGGGCCGGGGACCGGGGAGCTGTTTTTT.

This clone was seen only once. CDR3 bases: TGTGCCACTAACGGACAGGGGGCAGATACGCAGTATTTT. This translates into CATNGQGADTQYF. The chain couples TRBV24-1 to TRBJ2-3; 10 nucleotides match TRBD1. Per the germline V gene, CDR1 is KGHDR and CDR2 is SFDVKD. V shed 10 bases and J 4 bases; nucleotides not matched to a gene: 4. The CDR3 is 13 residues long.

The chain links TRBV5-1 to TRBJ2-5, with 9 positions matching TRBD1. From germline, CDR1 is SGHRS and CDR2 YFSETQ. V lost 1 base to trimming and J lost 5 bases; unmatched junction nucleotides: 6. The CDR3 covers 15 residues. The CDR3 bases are TGCGCCAGCAGCTTGCAACAGGGGGCCCTGGAGACCCAGTACTTC. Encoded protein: CASSLQQGALETQYF.

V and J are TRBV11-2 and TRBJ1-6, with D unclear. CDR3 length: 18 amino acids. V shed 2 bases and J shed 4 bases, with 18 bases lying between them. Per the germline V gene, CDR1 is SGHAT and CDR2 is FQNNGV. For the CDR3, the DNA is TGTGCCAGCAGCTTAAGGCGCTCGACCAGAAAGTATAATTCACCCCTCCACTTT. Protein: CASSLRRSTRKYNSPLHF.

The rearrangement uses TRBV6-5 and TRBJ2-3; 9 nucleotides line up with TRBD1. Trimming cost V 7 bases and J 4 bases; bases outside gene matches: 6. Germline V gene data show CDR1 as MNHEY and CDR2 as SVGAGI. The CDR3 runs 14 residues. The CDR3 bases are TGTGCCAGCAAAGGACAGGGGATGGCAGATACGCAGTATTTT. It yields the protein CASKGQGMADTQYF.

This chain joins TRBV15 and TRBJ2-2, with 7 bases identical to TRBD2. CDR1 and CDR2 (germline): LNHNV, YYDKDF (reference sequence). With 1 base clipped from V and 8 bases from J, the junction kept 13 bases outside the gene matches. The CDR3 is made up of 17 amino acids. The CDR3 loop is CATSRAFAGERLGELFF. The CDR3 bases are TGTGCCACCAGCAGAGCCTTCGCGGGAGAAAGGCTTGGGGAGCTGTTTTTT.

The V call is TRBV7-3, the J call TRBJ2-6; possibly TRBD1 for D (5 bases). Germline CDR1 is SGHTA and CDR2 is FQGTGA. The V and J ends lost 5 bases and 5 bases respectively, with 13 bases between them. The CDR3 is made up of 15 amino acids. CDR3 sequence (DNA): TGTGCCAGCAGCACAGGATCGATCTGGGCCAACGTCCTGACTTTC. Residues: CASSTGSIWANVLTF.

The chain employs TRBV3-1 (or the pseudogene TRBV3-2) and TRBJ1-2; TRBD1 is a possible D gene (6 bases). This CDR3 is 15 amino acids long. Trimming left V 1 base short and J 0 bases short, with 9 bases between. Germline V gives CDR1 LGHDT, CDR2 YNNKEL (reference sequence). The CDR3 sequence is CASSQATGANYGYTF. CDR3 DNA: TGTGCCAGCAGCCAAGCGACAGGCGCTAACTATGGCTACACCTTC.

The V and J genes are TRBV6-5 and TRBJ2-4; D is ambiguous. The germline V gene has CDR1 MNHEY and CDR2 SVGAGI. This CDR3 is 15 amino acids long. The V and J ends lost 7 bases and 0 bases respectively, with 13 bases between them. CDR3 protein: CASTKGEVAKNIQYF. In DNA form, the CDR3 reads TGTGCCAGCACTAAAGGAGAAGTAGCCAAAAACATTCAGTACTTC.

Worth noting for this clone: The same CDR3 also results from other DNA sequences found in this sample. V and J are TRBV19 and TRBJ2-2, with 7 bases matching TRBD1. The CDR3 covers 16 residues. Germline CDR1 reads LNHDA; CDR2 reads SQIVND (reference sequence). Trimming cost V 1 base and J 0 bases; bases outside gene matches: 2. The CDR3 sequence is CASSIVRGPNTGELFF. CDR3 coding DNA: TGTGCCAGTAGTATAGTGAGGGGGCCGAACACCGGGGAGCTGTTTTTT.

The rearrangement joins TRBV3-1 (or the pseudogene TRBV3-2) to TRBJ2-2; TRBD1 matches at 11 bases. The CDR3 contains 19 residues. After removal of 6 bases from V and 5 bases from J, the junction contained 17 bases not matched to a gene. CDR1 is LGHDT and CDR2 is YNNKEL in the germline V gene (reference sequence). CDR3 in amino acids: CASSKDRGRNGVITGELFF. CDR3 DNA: TGTGCCAGCAGTAAGGACAGGGGGCGGAATGGAGTAATAACCGGGGAGCTGTTTTTT.

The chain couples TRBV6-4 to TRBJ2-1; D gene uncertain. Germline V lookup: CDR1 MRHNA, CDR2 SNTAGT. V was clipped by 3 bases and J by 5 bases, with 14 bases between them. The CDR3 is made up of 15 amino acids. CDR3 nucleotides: TGTGCCAGCAGTGAGTCCCCCGAAGGTCACAATGAGCAGTTCTTC. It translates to CASSESPEGHNEQFF.

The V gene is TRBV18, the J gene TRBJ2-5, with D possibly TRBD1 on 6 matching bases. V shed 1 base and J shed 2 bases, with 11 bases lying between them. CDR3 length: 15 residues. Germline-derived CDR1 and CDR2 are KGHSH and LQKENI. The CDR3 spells CASSPLSGTQETQYF. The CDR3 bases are TGTGCCAGCTCACCACTCTCAGGGACACAAGAGACCCAGTACTTC.

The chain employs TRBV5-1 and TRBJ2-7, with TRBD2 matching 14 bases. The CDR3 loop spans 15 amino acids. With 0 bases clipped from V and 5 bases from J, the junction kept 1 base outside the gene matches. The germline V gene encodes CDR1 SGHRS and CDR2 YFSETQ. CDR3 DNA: TGCGCCAGCAGCTTGGAGGGACTAGCGGGAGACGAGCAGTACTTC. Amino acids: CASSLEGLAGDEQYF.